This T cell receptor beta chain is from a study of T cell responses to AZD1222 COVID-19 vaccine (dated by TCRdb to the early 2020s). Broadly, across the study: AZD1222 recipients given second doses at about 4 weeks or at about 12 weeks were pooled, since spike-specific TCR depth and breadth were not found to differ between the two schedules. TCR sequencing was performed for 230 to 250 trial participants, of whom about 200 were given two doses of AZD1222 and around 25 were given two doses of MenACWY control vaccine. Trial participants were enrolled into age subgroups of 18-55, 56-69 and 70-plus years, which contained around 150, 29 and 61 TCR-sequenced participants, respectively. Points the paper makes about the study in general: After two AZD1222 doses, both the breadth and the depth of spike-specific TCRs were significantly higher than at day 0 and than in MenACWY recipients. The vaccine-associated CD4 TCRs covered the entire spike protein, and the dominant responses fell in regions 160-218 and 743-854. In the small 56-69-year group, the increase in depth fell short of significance, most likely because of low power. No day 14 peak-response samples were available, so repertoires were characterized only after the peak T cell response. Most participants were white British and females outnumbered males, and the authors suggested that clonal diversity may have been underestimated. Only a handful of AZD1222 recipients were SARS-CoV-2 seropositive at baseline, limiting conclusions about previously exposed vaccinees. Nearly half of unique spike-specific TCRs reportedly recognized epitopes outside regions mutated in the B.1.351 and B.1.1.7 variants.

The CDR3 regions of human TCRbeta chains were analyzed by immunosequencing. The paper's processing steps were these. TCRs in the repertoires were compared against a reference library of SARS-CoV-2-specific TCRs that had been generated with the MIRA antigen-specificity platform. Breadth meant the fraction of unique TCRs that were SARS-CoV-2-associated, whereas depth meant the fraction of total T cells that were SARS-CoV-2-associated. Each spike-specific TCR was assigned to its reactive spike region and to a CD4 or CD8 class using the MIRA data. Log10-transformed breadth and depth values were compared by one-way ANOVA with Sidak's multiple comparisons tests. TCRdb carries this immuneACCESS record with in-frame sequences only. Its versions omit some clonotypes, under half of them owing to an unresolved V gene in the studies checked, with the rest unexplained. The D gene and trimming were derived from the DNA, and the V and J assignments and clone size from that table. The sample table holds about 110,000 clones, of which about 86% were seen once. The top ten constitute 3% to 4% of the sample.

The intended sense of this specimen's time point label: baseline before first vaccination. The vaccinee samples were drawn from two UK trials, COV001 and COV002, one of which was a single-blind randomized controlled phase 2/3 trial testing AZD1222 (ChAdOx1 nCoV-19) in healthy adults. For TCRbeta chain sequencing, PBMC samples from trial participants were taken at day 0 and at day 28 after the second dose. The V end gives up 4 bases and the J end 3 bases, leaving 6 bases in the junction not matched to a gene. Reading the germline V gene gives CDR1 SGHRS and CDR2 YFSETQ. The CDR3 numbers 14 residues from cysteine through phenylalanine. Of the read, only the CDR3 DNA is kept; its 42 bases are in frame from base 1. This clone was detected a few times. Its recognized antigen is unknown. Within one base of it there is no much larger clone, and no base qualities were kept.

This specimen consisted of peripheral blood, obtained on day 0 of AZD1222 vaccination. The chain links TRBV5-1 with TRBJ1-1, with 7 junctional bases fitting TRBD1. This TCR came from an adult in good health. The base sequence is TGCGCCAGCAGCAGGCAGGGGGTCGACACTGAAGCTTTCTTT. Its protein reads: CASSRQGVDTEAFF.